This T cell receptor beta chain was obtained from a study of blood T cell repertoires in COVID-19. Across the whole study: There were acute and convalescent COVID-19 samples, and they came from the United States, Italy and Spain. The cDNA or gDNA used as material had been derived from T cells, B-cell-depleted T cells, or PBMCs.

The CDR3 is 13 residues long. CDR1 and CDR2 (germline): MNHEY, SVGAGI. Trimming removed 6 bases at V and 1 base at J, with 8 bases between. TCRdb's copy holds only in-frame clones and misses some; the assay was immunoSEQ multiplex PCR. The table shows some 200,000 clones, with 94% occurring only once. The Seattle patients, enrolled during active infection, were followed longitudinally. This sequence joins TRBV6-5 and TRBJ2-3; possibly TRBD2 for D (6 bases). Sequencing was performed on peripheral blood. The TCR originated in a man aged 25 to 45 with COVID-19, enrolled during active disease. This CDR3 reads CASRRGGTDTQYF. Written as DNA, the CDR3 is TGTGCCAGCAGGCGGGGAGGCACAGATACGCAGTATTTT.